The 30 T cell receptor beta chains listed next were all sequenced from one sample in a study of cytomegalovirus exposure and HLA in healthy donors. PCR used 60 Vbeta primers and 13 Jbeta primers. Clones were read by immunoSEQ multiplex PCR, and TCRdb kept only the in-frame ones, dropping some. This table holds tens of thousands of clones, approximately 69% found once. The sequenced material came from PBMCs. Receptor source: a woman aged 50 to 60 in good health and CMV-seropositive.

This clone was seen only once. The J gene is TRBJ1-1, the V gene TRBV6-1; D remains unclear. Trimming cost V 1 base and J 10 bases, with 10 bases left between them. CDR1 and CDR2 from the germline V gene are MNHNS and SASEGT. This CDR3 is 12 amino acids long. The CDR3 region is CASSEGSRGAFF. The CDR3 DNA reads TGTGCCAGCAGTGAAGGCAGCAGAGGAGCTTTCTTT.

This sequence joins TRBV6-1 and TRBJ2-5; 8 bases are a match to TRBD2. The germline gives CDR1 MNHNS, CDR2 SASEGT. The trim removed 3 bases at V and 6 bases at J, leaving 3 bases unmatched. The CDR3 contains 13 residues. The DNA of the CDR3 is TGTGCCAGCAGTGAGGGACTAGTTCAGACCCAGTACTTC. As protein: CASSEGLVQTQYF.

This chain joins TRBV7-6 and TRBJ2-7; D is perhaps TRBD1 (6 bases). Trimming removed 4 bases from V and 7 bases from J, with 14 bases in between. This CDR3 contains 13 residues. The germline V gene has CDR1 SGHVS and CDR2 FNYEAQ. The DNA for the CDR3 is TGTGCCAGCAGCTCCCAGCCCGGACAGGAGCAGTACTTC. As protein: CASSSQPGQEQYF.

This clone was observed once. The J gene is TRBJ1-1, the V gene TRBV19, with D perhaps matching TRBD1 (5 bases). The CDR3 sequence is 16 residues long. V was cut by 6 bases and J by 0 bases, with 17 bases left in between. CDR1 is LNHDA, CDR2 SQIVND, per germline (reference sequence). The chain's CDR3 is CASRSVLGGMNTEAFF. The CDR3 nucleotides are TGTGCCAGTAGAAGCGTCTTGGGGGGTATGAACACTGAAGCTTTCTTT.

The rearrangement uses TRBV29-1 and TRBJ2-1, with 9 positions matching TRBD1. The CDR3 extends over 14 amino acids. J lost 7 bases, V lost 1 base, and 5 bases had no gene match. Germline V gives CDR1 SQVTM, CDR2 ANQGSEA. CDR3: CSVEGGTGLNEQFF. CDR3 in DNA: TGCAGCGTTGAAGGGGGGACAGGGTTGAATGAGCAGTTCTTC.

The chain's CDR3 is CASSPGTTGGSYEQYF. The CDR3 DNA reads as TGTGCCAGCAGCCCCGGAACCACCGGGGGTTCCTACGAGCAGTACTTC. V is TRBV7-6 and J is TRBJ2-7, with D maybe TRBD2 (6 bases). The CDR3 has 16 amino acids. In germline, CDR1 is SGHVS, CDR2 FNYEAQ. Trimming took 5 bases from V and 1 from J, leaving 18 bases between them. Combining the CDR3 with reference TRBV7-6 and TRBJ2-7 gives the whole variable domain GAGVSQSPRYKVTKRGQDVALRCDPISGHVSLYWYRQALGQGPEFLTYFNYEAQQDKSGLPNDRFSAERPEGSISTLTIQRTEQRDSAMYRCASSPGTTGGSYEQYFGPGTRLTVT.

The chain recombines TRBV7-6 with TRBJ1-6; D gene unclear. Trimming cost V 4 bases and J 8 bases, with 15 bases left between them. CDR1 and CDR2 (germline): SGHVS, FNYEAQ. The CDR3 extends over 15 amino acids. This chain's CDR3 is CASSSGVGSYSPLHF. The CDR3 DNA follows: TGTGCCAGCAGCTCCGGGGTAGGGAGCTATTCACCCCTCCACTTT. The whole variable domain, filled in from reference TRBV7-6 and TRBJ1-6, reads GAGVSQSPRYKVTKRGQDVALRCDPISGHVSLYWYRQALGQGPEFLTYFNYEAQQDKSGLPNDRFSAERPEGSISTLTIQRTEQRDSAMYRCASSSGVGSYSPLHFGNGTRLTVT.

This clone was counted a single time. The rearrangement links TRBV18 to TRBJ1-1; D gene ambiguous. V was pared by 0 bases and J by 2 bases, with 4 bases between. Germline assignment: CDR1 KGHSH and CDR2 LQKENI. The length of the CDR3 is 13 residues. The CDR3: CASSPPANTEAFF. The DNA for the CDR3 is TGTGCCAGCTCACCACCGGCTAACACTGAAGCTTTCTTT.

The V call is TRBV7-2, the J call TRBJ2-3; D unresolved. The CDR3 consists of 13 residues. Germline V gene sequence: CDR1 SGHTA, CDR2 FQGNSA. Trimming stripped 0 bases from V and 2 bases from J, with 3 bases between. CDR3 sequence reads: CASSLAYTDTQYF. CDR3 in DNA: TGTGCCAGCAGCTTAGCCTACACAGATACGCAGTATTTT.

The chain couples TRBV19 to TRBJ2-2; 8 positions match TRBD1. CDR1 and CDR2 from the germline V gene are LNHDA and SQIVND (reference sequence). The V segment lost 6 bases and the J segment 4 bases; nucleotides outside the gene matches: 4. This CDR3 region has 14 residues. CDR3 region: CASRQGEGTGELFF. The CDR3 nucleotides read TGTGCCAGTAGACAGGGGGAAGGCACCGGGGAGCTGTTTTTT.

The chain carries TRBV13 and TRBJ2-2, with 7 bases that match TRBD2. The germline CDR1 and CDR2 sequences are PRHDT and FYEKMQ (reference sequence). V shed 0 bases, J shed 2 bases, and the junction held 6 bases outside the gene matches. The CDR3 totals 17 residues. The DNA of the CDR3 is TGTGCCAGCAGCTTAGGCAACAGCGGGGTTAACACCGGGGAGCTGTTTTTT. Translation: CASSLGNSGVNTGELFF.

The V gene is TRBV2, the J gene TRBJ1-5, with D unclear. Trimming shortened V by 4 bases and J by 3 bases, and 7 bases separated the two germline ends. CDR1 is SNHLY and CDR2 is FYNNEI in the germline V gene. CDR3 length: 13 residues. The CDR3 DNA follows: TGTGCCAGCAGTGTCGGGGTCAATCAGCCCCAGCATTTT. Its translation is CASSVGVNQPQHF. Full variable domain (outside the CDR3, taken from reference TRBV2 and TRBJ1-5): EPEVTQTPSHQVTQMGQEVILRCVPISNHLYFYWYRQILGQKVEFLVSFYNNEISEKSEIFDDQFSVERPDGSNFTLKIRSTKLEDSAMYFCASSVGVNQPQHFGDGTRLSIL.

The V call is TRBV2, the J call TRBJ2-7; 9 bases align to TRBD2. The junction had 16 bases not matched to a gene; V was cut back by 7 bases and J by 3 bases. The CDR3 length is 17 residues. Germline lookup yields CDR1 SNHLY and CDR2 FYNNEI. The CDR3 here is CASTETPTSGLNYEQYF. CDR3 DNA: TGTGCCAGCACCGAAACCCCGACTAGCGGCCTAAACTACGAGCAGTACTTC.

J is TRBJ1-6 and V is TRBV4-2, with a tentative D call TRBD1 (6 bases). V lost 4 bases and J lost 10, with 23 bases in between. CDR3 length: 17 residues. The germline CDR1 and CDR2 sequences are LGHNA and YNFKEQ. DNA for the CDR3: TGTGCCAGCAGCCTACTTAGCGGGGGCTCCCAAGGCTCACCCCTCCACTTT. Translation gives CASSLLSGGSQGSPLHF.

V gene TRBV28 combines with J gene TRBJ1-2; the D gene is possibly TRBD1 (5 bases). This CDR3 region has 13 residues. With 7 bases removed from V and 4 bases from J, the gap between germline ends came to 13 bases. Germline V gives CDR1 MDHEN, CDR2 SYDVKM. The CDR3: CASTRHDSYGYTF. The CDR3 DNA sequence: TGTGCCAGCACCCGCCATGACAGCTATGGCTACACCTTC.

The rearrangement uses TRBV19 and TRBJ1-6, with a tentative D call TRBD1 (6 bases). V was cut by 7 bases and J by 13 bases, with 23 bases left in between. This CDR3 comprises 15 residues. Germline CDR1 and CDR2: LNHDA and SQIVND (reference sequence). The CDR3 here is CASTTDSHAKSPLHF. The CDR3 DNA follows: TGTGCCAGTACCACGGACAGTCACGCAAAGTCGCCCCTCCACTTT.

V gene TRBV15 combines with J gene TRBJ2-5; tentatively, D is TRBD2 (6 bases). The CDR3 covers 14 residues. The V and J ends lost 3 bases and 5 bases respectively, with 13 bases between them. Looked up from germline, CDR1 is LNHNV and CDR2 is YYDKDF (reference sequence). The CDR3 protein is CATSSAVRGETQYF. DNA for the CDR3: TGTGCCACCAGCAGTGCTGTACGGGGGGAGACCCAGTACTTC.

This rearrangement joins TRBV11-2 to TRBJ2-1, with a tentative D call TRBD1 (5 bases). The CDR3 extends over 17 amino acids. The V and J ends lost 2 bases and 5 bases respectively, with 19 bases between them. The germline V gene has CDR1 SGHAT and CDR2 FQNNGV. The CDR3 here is CASSLSLPRAHDNEQFF. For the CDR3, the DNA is TGTGCCAGCAGCTTATCTCTCCCCAGGGCCCATGACAATGAGCAGTTCTTC.

This CDR3 reads CAWTGTTDTQYF. The CDR3 DNA follows: TGTGCCTGGACAGGAACTACAGATACGCAGTATTTT. This chain links TRBV30 with TRBJ2-3; D not certain. There are 12 residues in the CDR3. The germline gives CDR1 GTSNPN, CDR2 SVGIG (reference sequence). Deletions cut 4 bases from V and 3 bases from J, with 8 bases between. The full variable domain, in which reference TRBV30 and TRBJ2-3 provide the parts outside the CDR3, is SQTIHQWPATLVQPVGSPLSLECTVEGTSNPNLYWYRQAAGRGLQLLFYSVGIGQISSEVPQNLSASRPQDRQFILSSKKLLLSDSGFYLCAWTGTTDTQYFGPGTRLTVL.

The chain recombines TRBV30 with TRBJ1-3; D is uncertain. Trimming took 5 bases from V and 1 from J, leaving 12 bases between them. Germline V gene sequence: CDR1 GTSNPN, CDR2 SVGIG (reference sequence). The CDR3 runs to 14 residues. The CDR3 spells CAWQERLSGNTIYF. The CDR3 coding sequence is TGTGCCTGGCAGGAAAGGTTGTCTGGAAACACCATATATTTT.

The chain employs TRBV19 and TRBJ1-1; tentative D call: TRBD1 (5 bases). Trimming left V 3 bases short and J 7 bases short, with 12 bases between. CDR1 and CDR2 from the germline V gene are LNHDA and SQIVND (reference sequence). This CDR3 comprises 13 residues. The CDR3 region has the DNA TGTGCCAGTAGTATTGGGACTAAAGTTGAAGCTTTCTTT. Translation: CASSIGTKVEAFF.

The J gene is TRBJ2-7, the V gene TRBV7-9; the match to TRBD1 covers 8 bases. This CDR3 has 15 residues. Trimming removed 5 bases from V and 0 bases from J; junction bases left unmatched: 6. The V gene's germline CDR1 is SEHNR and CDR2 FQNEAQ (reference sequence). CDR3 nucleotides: TGTGCCAGCAGCCCTGGACAGGGACTCTCCTACGAGCAGTACTTC. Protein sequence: CASSPGQGLSYEQYF.

The CDR3 region is CASRRGVSTDTQYF. CDR3 in DNA: TGCGCCAGCAGGCGGGGGGTTAGCACAGATACGCAGTATTTT. This chain links TRBV5-1 with TRBJ2-3; 8 bases match TRBD2. The CDR3 has 14 amino acids. The V segment lost 5 bases and the J segment 0 bases; nucleotides outside the gene matches: 2. Germline CDR1 and CDR2: SGHRS and YFSETQ.

This chain's CDR3 is CASSLAAIRTDTQYF. The CDR3 nucleotides read TGTGCCAGCAGTTTAGCGGCTATACGCACAGATACGCAGTATTTT. The V call is TRBV2, the J call TRBJ2-3; the D gene is possibly TRBD2 (6 bases). Germline V CDR1 and CDR2: SNHLY, FYNNEI. This CDR3 spans 15 amino acids. Trimming left V 5 bases short and J 1 base short, with 13 bases between. Full variable domain (outside the CDR3, taken from reference TRBV2 and TRBJ2-3): EPEVTQTPSHQVTQMGQEVILRCVPISNHLYFYWYRQILGQKVEFLVSFYNNEISEKSEIFDDQFSVERPDGSNFTLKIRSTKLEDSAMYFCASSLAAIRTDTQYFGPGTRLTVL.

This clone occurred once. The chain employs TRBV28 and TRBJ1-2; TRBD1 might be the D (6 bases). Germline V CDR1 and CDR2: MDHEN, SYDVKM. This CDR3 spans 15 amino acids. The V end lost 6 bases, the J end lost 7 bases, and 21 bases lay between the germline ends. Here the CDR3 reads CASSPSGQGRSGYTF. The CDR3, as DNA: TGTGCCAGCAGCCCTTCGGGGCAGGGGCGGAGTGGCTACACCTTC.

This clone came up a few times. CDR3 amino acids: CASSLGPTRGTVYNEQFF. The CDR3 coding sequence is TGCGCCAGCAGCTTGGGGCCCACGCGGGGGACCGTCTACAATGAGCAGTTCTTC. This sequence joins TRBV5-1 and TRBJ2-1; 7 positions agree with TRBD2. Germline CDR1 reads SGHRS; CDR2 reads YFSETQ. V was pared by 0 bases and J by 3 bases, with 12 bases of the junction left unmatched. The CDR3 totals 18 residues.

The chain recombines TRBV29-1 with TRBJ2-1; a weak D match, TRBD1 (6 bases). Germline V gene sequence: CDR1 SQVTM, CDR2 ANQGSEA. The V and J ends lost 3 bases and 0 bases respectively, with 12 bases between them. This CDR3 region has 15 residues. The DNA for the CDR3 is TGCAGCGTTGATTATGGGGGCCTCTCCTACAATGAGCAGTTCTTC. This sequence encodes CSVDYGGLSYNEQFF.

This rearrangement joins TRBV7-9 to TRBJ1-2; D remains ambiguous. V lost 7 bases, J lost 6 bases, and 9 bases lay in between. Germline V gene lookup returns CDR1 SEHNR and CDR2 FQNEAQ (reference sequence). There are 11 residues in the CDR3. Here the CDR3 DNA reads TGTGCCAGCAATGATCTACATGGCTACACCTTC. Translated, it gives CASNDLHGYTF.

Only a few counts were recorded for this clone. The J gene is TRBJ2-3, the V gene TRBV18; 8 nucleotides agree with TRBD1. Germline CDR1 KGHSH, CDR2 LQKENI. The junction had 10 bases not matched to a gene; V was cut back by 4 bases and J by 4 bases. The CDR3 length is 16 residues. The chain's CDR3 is CASSRSGGMLADTQYF. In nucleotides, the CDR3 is TGTGCCAGCTCACGGTCAGGGGGCATGTTGGCAGATACGCAGTATTTT.

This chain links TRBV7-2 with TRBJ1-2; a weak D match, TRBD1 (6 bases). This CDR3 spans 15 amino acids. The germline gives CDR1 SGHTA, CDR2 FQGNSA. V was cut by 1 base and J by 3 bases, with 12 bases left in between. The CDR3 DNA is TGTGCCAGCAGCTTAGGTCAGGGGATTGACTATGGCTACACCTTC. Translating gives CASSLGQGIDYGYTF.